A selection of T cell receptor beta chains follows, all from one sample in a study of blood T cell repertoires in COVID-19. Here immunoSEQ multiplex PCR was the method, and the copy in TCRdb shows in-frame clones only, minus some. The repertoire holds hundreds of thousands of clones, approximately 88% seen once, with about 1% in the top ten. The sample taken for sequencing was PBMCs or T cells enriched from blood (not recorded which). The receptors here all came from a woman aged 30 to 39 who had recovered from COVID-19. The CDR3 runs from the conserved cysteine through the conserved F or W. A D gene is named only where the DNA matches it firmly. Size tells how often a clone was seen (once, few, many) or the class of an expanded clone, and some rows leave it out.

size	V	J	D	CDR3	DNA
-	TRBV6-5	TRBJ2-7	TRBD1	CASDRASSYEQYF	TGTGCCAGCGACAGGGCGAGCTCCTACGAGCAGTACTTC
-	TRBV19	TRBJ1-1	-	CASSIDPGRGTEAFF	TGTGCCAGTAGTATAGACCCGGGGCGGGGGACTGAAGCTTTCTTT
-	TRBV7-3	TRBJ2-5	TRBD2	CASSLAGRASGQETQYF	TGTGCCAGCAGCTTAGCGGGTCGGGCTAGCGGGCAAGAGACCCAGTACTTC
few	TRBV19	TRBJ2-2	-	CASSIAGVETGELFF	TGTGCCAGTAGTATAGCAGGGGTGGAGACCGGGGAGCTGTTTTTT
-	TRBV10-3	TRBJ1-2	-	CAISDGQLENGYTF	TGTGCCATCAGTGATGGACAGCTCGAAAATGGCTACACCTTC
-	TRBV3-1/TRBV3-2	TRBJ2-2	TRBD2	CASSPGGTGELFF	TGTGCCAGCAGCCCGGGGGGCACCGGGGAGCTGTTTTTT
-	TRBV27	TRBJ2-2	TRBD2	CASQNPGLAGGGSGELFF	TGTGCCAGCCAGAACCCGGGACTAGCGGGAGGGGGATCCGGGGAGCTGTTTTTT
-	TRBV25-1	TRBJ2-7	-	CASTQPGLSLEQYF	TGTGCCAGCACCCAACCTGGGCTGTCCCTCGAGCAGTACTTC
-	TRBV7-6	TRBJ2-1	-	CASSPTPGLYEQFF	TGTGCCAGCAGCCCCACCCCGGGGTTGTATGAGCAGTTCTTC
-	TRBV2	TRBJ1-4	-	CASSEWTREEKLFF	TGTGCCAGCAGTGAATGGACCCGGGAGGAAAAACTGTTTTTT
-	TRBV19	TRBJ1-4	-	CASSIETRVEKLFF	TGTGCCAGTAGTATAGAGACCAGGGTGGAAAAACTGTTTTTT
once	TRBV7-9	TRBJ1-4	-	CASSEVRLAVDVTNEKLFF	TGTGCCAGCAGCGAAGTGCGGCTGGCGGTGGATGTTACTAATGAAAAACTGTTTTTT
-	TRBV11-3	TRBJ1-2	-	CASSLEPYTPYTF	TGTGCCAGCAGCTTAGAGCCTTACACACCCTACACCTTC
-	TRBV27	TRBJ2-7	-	CASSLVGGDYEQYF	TGTGCCAGCAGTTTAGTAGGGGGAGACTACGAGCAGTACTTC
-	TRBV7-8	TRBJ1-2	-	CASSLARSGLAGYTF	TGTGCCAGCAGCTTAGCGCGGTCAGGGCTGGCTGGCTACACCTTC
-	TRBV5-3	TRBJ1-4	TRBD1	CARSLRDSATNEKLFF	TGTGCCAGAAGCCTCCGGGACAGTGCAACTAATGAAAAACTGTTTTTT
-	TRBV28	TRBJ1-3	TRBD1	CASRPLRTGPSGNTIYF	TGTGCCAGCAGGCCCCTCCGGACAGGCCCCTCTGGAAACACCATATATTTT
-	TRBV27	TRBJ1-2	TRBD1	CASSPWWRTGAQGYTF	TGTGCCAGCAGTCCGTGGTGGAGGACAGGGGCCCAAGGCTACACCTTC
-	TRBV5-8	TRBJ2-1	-	CASSFRGGTYNEQFF	TGTGCCAGCAGCTTCCGCGGAGGTACCTACAATGAGCAGTTCTTC
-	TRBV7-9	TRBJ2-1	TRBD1	CASSYSDRGSYNEQFF	TGTGCCAGCAGCTATTCGGACAGGGGCTCCTACAATGAGCAGTTCTTC
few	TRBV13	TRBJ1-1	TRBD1	CASSQRTGLSTEAFF	TGTGCCAGCAGCCAAAGGACAGGGCTGAGCACTGAAGCTTTCTTT
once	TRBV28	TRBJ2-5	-	CASSSIWEGVETQYF	TGTGCCAGCAGTTCCATCTGGGAAGGGGTAGAGACCCAGTACTTC
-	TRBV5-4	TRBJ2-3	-	CASSLDSNTDTQYF	TGTGCCAGCAGCTTAGACTCGAACACAGATACGCAGTATTTT
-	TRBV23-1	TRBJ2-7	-	CASSRPRDCYEQYF	TGCGCCAGCAGTCGGCCCCGGGACTGCTACGAGCAGTACTTC
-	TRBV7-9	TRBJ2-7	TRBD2	CAWGAGAYEQYF	TGTGCTTGGGGAGCGGGGGCCTACGAGCAGTACTTC
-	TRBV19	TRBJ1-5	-	CASSIDTGPYQPQHF	TGTGCCAGTAGTATCGATACAGGGCCTTATCAGCCCCAGCATTTT
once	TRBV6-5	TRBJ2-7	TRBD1	CASCHSGTGYYEQYF	TGTGCCAGCTGCCATTCCGGGACAGGTTACTACGAGCAGTACTTC
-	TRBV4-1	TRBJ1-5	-	CASSQDWARDNQPQHF	TGCGCCAGCAGCCAAGATTGGGCCAGGGACAATCAGCCCCAGCATTTT
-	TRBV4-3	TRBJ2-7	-	CASSQEEGLGEQYF	TGCGCCAGCAGCCAAGAGGAGGGGTTGGGTGAGCAGTACTTC
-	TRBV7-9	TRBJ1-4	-	CASSGTGSPDRKLFF	TGTGCCAGCAGCGGTACGGGCAGCCCGGACAGAAAACTGTTTTTT
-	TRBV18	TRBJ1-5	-	CASSPSQTIKPQHF	TGTGCCAGCTCACCCTCACAAACAATCAAGCCCCAGCATTTT
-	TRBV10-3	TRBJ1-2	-	CAITPGGAKGYTF	TGTGCCATCACCCCGGGGGGGGCGAAGGGCTACACCTTC
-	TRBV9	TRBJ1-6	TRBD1	CASNQGAYNSPLHF	TGTGCCAGCAACCAGGGGGCCTATAATTCACCCCTCCACTTT
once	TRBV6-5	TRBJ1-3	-	CASSYSGGNSGNTIYF	TGTGCCAGCAGCTACTCGGGGGGGAACTCTGGAAACACCATATATTTT
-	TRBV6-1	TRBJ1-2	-	CASSHPSTF	TGTGCCAGCAGTCACCCGAGCACCTTC
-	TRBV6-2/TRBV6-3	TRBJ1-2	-	CASSLEGGAYGYTF	TGTGCCAGCAGCCTGGAGGGGGGGGCATATGGCTACACCTTC
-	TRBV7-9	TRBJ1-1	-	CASSLWRGSYRDFTEAFF	TGTGCCAGCAGCTTATGGCGGGGGAGCTATAGAGATTTCACTGAAGCTTTCTTT
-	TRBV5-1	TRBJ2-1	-	CASSLGAGDPSYNEQFF	TGCGCCAGCAGCTTGGGGGCCGGCGACCCGAGCTACAATGAGCAGTTCTTC
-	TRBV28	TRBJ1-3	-	CASTRDTGLSGNTIYF	TGTGCCAGCACCCGGGACACCGGTCTCTCTGGAAACACCATATATTTT
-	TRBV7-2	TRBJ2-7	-	CASSLDGSSYEQYF	TGTGCCAGCAGCTTGGACGGGAGCTCCTACGAGCAGTACTTC
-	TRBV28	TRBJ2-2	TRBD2	CASSPRAGGPGELFF	TGTGCCAGCAGTCCCAGGGCGGGGGGCCCCGGGGAGCTGTTTTTT
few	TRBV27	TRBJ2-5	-	CASSLSPATVPLTQYF	TGTGCCAGCAGTTTATCGCCGGCGACTGTCCCCTTGACCCAGTACTTC
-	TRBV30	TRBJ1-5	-	CAWSTDSNQPQHF	TGTGCCTGGAGCACTGATAGCAATCAGCCCCAGCATTTT
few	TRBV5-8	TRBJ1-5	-	CASSPPDSGYQPQHF	TGTGCCAGCAGTCCGCCGGACAGTGGGTATCAGCCCCAGCATTTT
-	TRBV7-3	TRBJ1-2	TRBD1	CASRKGQGLSPGYTF	TGTGCCAGCAGGAAGGGACAGGGACTTTCCCCTGGCTACACCTTC
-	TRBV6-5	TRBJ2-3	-	CASSPDITDTQYF	TGTGCCAGCTCCCCAGATATCACAGATACGCAGTATTTT
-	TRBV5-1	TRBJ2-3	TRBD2	CASRLAGAPTDTQYF	TGCGCCAGCAGGCTAGCGGGGGCGCCCACAGATACGCAGTATTTT
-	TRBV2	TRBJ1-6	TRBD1	CASRQGAPESPLHF	TGTGCCAGCAGGCAGGGGGCGCCGGAGTCACCCCTCCACTTT
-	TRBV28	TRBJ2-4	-	CASSLPDLGVAKNIQYF	TGTGCCAGCAGTTTGCCCGACCTCGGGGTAGCCAAAAACATTCAGTACTTC
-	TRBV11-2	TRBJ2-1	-	CASSLVVRLSEQFF	TGTGCCAGCAGCTTAGTGGTCAGGCTGAGTGAGCAGTTCTTC
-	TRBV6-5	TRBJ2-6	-	CASSYVGSGANVLTF	TGTGCCAGCAGTTACGTCGGCTCTGGGGCCAACGTCCTGACTTTC
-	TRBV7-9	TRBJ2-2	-	CASSPLPGRDTGELFF	TGTGCCAGCAGTCCACTTCCTGGGAGAGACACCGGGGAGCTGTTTTTT
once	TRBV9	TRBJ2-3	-	CASSTMGGRGDTQYF	TGTGCCAGCAGCACCATGGGGGGGCGAGGAGATACGCAGTATTTT
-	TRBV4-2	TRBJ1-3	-	CASSHETRGFGGNTIYF	TGTGCCAGCAGCCACGAAACACGGGGGTTTGGTGGAAACACCATATATTTT